The present entry profiles one T cell receptor (beta chain) with its context. Antigen: not known. Sequencing used immunoSEQ multiplex PCR; TCRdb keeps in-frame clones, though not all of them. Counted here are about 150,000 clones, 94% occurring once; the ten biggest clones make up 1.5% to 2%. These data belong to a study of cytomegalovirus exposure and HLA in healthy donors. Deletions cut 5 bases from V and 0 bases from J, with 17 bases between. The CDR3 loop spans 18 amino acids. CDR1 is SEHNR, CDR2 FQNEAQ, per germline (reference sequence). The donors formed part of the approximately 130-subject validation cohort, distinct from the approximately 670-subject first cohort. Study-level findings and limits: The finding came from a later analysis; first-cohort TCR clusters tended to co-occur in the 110 or so validation repertoires.

Sequencing was done on a sample of PBMCs. The rearrangement links TRBV7-9 to TRBJ2-6, with TRBD1 as a possible D gene (5 bases). The receptor was derived from a man aged 18 to 35 in good health and CMV-seropositive. The CDR3 DNA follows: TGTGCCAGCAGCCCCCATTACTTTGACAGCTCTGGGGCCAACGTCCTGACTTTC. It is translated as CASSPHYFDSSGANVLTF.